This T cell receptor beta chain was observed in a study of early T cells in non-severe SARS-CoV-2 infection. Study information: Chains from this unsorted whole-blood bulk RNA could not be paired.

Notes on this clonotype: Its antigen is still unknown.

Germline V gene sequence: CDR1 WSHSY, CDR2 SAAADI. The CDR3 consists of 11 residues. V was pared by 8 bases and J by 6 bases, with 8 bases between. Unique molecular identifiers were attached to individual cDNA molecules. TCRdb processed the 5' RACE reads anew with MiXCR; each CDR3 protein has one entry. The repertoire holds tens of thousands of distinct CDR3 sequences, with about a tenth as singletons. General study results and limits: Using VDJdb, the matching emphasized anti-spike CD8 responses while missing private and CD4 specificities.

The sequence derives from an adult who was a healthcare worker with PCR-confirmed SARS-CoV-2 infection or an uninfected control (not recorded which). What was sequenced was whole blood. The chain carries TRBV10-2 and TRBJ2-1, with unresolved D. The CDR3 protein is CASRLVNEQFF. The CDR3 nucleotides are TGCGCCAGCCGACTTGTCAATGAGCAGTTCTTC.